Reported below is one TCR beta chain. Per the authors' pipeline: Amplified reference gene primers provided the basis for estimating nucleated cell counts. Profiling relied on immunoSEQ multiplex PCR, and the TCRdb table lists in-frame clones only, not all of them. The D gene and trimming were derived from the DNA, and the V and J assignments and clone size from that table. Of some 130,000 clones listed, 85% to 90% are singletons. The data are from a study of blood T cell repertoires in COVID-19. Across the study: Samples taken during acute and convalescent COVID-19 were collected in the United States, Italy and Spain.

CDR1 and CDR2 (germline): MGHRA, YSYEKL. The CDR3 sequence is 15 residues long. Trimming stripped 4 bases from V and 7 bases from J, with 20 bases between. This receptor was identified in a man older than 75 with acute or convalescent COVID-19. Sequencing input: peripheral blood. V gene TRBV4-1 combines with J gene TRBJ2-7, with D maybe TRBD2 (6 bases). CDR3 residues: CASSLKSPGAGEQYF. CDR3 nucleotide sequence: TGCGCCAGCAGCCTAAAAAGTCCTGGGGCGGGGGAGCAGTACTTC.